This T cell receptor beta chain appears in the sequencing data of a study of vaccination effects on CD4 cells after COVID-19. Concerning this clone itself: Its target is unknown.

Antigen-specific CD4+ T cells expanded by the ViraFEST assay with viral peptide pools were then sequenced. Following a 10-day culture, CD4+ T cells were purified. Nobody among the vaccine recipients had prior SARS-CoV-2 infection (nucleocapsid antibodies were negative). Trimming cost V 6 bases and J 3 bases, with 15 bases left between them. The germline V gene encodes CDR1 SGHTA and CDR2 FQGTGA. The CDR3 consists of 15 residues. Profiling relied on immunoSEQ multiplex PCR, and the TCRdb table lists in-frame clones only, not all of them. The sample carries about 71,000 clones, approximately 80% recorded once.

The J gene is TRBJ2-1, the V gene TRBV7-3, with D perhaps given as TRBD1 or TRBD2 (5 bases each). This receptor was obtained from a human donor who received a COVID-19 vaccine. The source was CD4+ T cells from PBMCs cultured with SARS-CoV-2 spike peptides, collected before COVID-19 vaccination. In DNA form, the CDR3 reads TGTGCCAGCAGGATGCCCGGGGCCATCTACAATGAGCAGTTCTTC. Its translation: CASRMPGAIYNEQFF.